These 12 T cell receptor delta chains were all obtained from the same sample, sequenced in a study of gamma-delta T cells after stem cell transplantation (dated by TCRdb to the mid-2010s). Receptor amplification or capture employed RT-PCR. The sequencer listed for this sample is Illumina MiSeq. Via CATT, TCRdb reprocessed the public reads, and rows with identical DNA were then joined. This sample holds more than 4,500 delta-chain clones; approximately 1.8% were observed only once. Of the sample, roughly a fifth falls within the top ten clones. The sample comprised gamma-delta T cells. The receptors here all came from a human donor. It is not recorded whose cells these are; they may come from a transplant donor.

About this clone itself: Just one base apart from a much larger clone, this may be a read error. Other nucleotide sequences in the sample specify the same CDR3. The gene calls are TRDV2 and TRDJ1; TRDD3 might be the D (6 bases). Germline CDR1 and CDR2: GEAIGNYY and EKD. The CDR3 sequence is 15 residues long. CDR3 in amino acids: CACDIVGDRPDKLIF. CDR3 nucleotides: TGTGCCTGCGACATCGTTGGGGATCGTCCCGATAAACTCATCTTT.

This clone was picked up a small number of times. It is likely a read error: a sequence one base away is far more abundant. Different DNA sequences within this sample yield the same CDR3. The J gene is TRDJ1, the V gene TRDV2; 8 nucleotides align to TRDD3. Germline CDR1 is GEAIGNYY and CDR2 is EKD. The length of the CDR3 is 16 residues. The CDR3 reads CACDTVGDRGTDKLIF. In nucleotides, the CDR3 is TGTGCCTGTGACACCGTGGGGGATCGGGGAACCGACAAACTCATCTTT.

This clone was detected ten times or more. A junction boundary mismatches the germline segment, possibly from a read error. The same CDR3 is also encoded by other DNA sequences in this sample. The chain carries TRDV2 and TRDJ1, with 11 nucleotides matching TRDD3. CDR1 and CDR2 from the germline V gene are GEAIGNYY and EKD. This CDR3 has 16 amino acids. CDR3 amino acids: CACDTLGDRGGDKLIF. The CDR3 coding sequence is TGTGCCTGTGACACACTGGGGGATAGGGGCGGCGATAAACTCATCTTC.

Notes on this clone: A read error likely explains why the TCRdb protein, taken from a much larger clone, differs from this DNA's translation at residue 4; the protein shown is translated from the DNA. The V call is TRDV2, the J call TRDJ1, with 13 bases fitting TRDD3. The CDR3 extends over 17 amino acids. Looked up from germline, CDR1 is GEAIGNYY and CDR2 is EKD. The V gene end was trimmed by 6 bases and the J gene end by 2 bases; junction bases not matched to a gene: 11. The CDR3 DNA follows: TGTGCCTGTAACAACTTACTGGGGGATACGCGTACCGATAAACTCATCTTT. Protein product: CACNNLLGDTRTDKLIF.

By sample share, this clone is medium-sized. This specimen includes other DNA sequences encoding the same CDR3. This CDR3 is CACDTLLGDPTFHTDKLIF. In DNA form, the CDR3 reads TGTGCCTGTGACACCTTACTGGGGGATCCCACATTCCACACCGATAAACTCATCTTT. The genes are TRDV2 and TRDJ1, with 10 positions matching TRDD3. Germline V gene lookup returns CDR1 GEAIGNYY and CDR2 EKD. V trimming: 0 bases; J trimming: 0 bases; junction bases outside the gene matches: 12. The CDR3 is made up of 19 amino acids.

This clone is medium-sized within its sample. The identical CDR3 is also encoded by other nucleotide sequences in the sample. The chain uses TRDV2 and TRDJ1, with 11 bases identical to TRDD3. The ends lost 0 bases at V and 0 bases at J; junction bases unmatched: 11. CDR1 is GEAIGNYY, CDR2 EKD, per germline. The CDR3 has 19 amino acids. The CDR3: CACDTYWGISTSNTDKLIF. Here the CDR3 DNA reads TGTGCCTGTGACACCTACTGGGGGATAAGTACTTCGAACACCGATAAACTCATCTTT.

This clone has just a few counts. This likely traces to a read error, being one base from a far larger clone. The same CDR3 is also encoded by other DNA sequences in this sample. J is TRDJ2 and V is TRDV2; D is possibly TRDD3 (6 bases). The CDR3 has 15 amino acids. Germline-derived CDR1 and CDR2 are GEAIGNYY and EKD. The DNA of the CDR3 is TGCGCCTGTGACTTACTGGGCTCTTTGACAGCACAACTCTTCTTT. Translation: CACDLLGSLTAQLFF.

This clone appeared a few times. A read error likely explains this, since a far larger clone differs by one base. The J gene is TRDJ1, the V gene TRDV2; TRDD3 might be the D (5 bases). The V gene lost 0 bases and the J gene lost 3 bases, with 28 bases spanning the gap. CDR3 length: 20 amino acids. Per germline, CDR1 GEAIGNYY and CDR2 EKD. This chain's CDR3 is CACDTVLATRGTGIADKLIF. The CDR3 coding sequence is TGTGCCTGTGACACCGTTCTCGCCACGCGGGGTACCGGGATCGCCGATAAACTCATCTTT.

About this clone itself: TCRdb shows a much larger clone's protein in place of this DNA's translation, and the two differ at residue 14, likely through a read error; the protein shown is translated from the DNA. The chain combines TRDV2 with TRDJ1, with a weak D call TRDD3 (6 bases). CDR1 is GEAIGNYY and CDR2 is EKD in the germline V gene. The CDR3 contains 19 residues. Trimming took off 3 bases at V and 3 bases at J, with 28 bases between the two ends. The CDR3 here is CACDPLARDMPSVADKLIF. CDR3 sequence (DNA): TGTGCCTGTGACCCCCTCGCTCGGGATATGCCCTCGGTGGCCGATAAACTCATCTTT.

Note on this clone: The protein TCRdb lists belongs to a much larger clone and differs from this DNA's translation at residue 5, which points to a read error; the protein shown is made from the DNA. The rearrangement joins TRDV2 to TRDJ1; TRDD3 is a possible D gene (6 bases). The CDR3 spans 16 residues. Germline CDR1 and CDR2: GEAIGNYY and EKD. The V gene lost 2 bases and the J gene lost 0 bases, with 15 bases spanning the gap. Here the CDR3 reads CACDMVGGLHTDKLIF. The CDR3 coding sequence is TGTGCCTGTGACATGGTTGGGGGCCTACACACCGATAAACTCATCTTT.

The sample holds a few counts of this clone. TCRdb's listed protein matches a much larger clone and diverges from this DNA's translation at residue 7, likely through a read error; the protein shown comes from the DNA. The chain employs TRDV2 and TRDJ1; TRDD3 is a possible D gene (5 bases). Between the trimmed V and J ends, which lost 2 bases and 2 bases, there was a span of 17 bases. Germline-derived CDR1 and CDR2 are GEAIGNYY and EKD. The CDR3 totals 16 residues. The CDR3 is CACDMVWGPWTDKLIF. The CDR3 DNA reads as TGTGCCTGTGACATGGTTTGGGGTCCTTGGACCGATAAACTCATCTTT.

This clone was recorded many times. The V gene is TRDV2, the J gene TRDJ1, with 8 bases identical to TRDD3. Per germline, CDR1 GEAIGNYY and CDR2 EKD. The CDR3 has 21 residues. J lost 0 bases, V lost 4 bases, and 24 bases had no gene match. CDR3 region: CACDLLGGKEEFGRYTDKLIF. In nucleotides, the CDR3 is TGTGCCTGTGATCTACTGGGGGGAAAAGAAGAGTTCGGCAGGTACACCGATAAACTCATCTTT.